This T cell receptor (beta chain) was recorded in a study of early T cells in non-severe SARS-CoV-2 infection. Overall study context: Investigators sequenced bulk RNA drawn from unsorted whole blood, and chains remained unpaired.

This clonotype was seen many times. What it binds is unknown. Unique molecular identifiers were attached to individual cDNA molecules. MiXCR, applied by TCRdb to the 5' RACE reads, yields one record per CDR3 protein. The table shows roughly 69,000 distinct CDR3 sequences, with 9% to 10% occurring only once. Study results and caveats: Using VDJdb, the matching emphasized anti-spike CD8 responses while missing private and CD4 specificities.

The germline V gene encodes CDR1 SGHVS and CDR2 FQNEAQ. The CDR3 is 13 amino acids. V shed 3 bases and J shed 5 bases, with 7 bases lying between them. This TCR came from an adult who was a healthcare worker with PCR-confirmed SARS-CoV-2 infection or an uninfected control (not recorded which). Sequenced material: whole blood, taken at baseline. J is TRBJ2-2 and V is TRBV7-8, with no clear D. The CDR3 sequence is CASSFRHTGELFF. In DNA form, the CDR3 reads TGTGCCAGCAGCTTTAGACATACCGGGGAGCTGTTTTTT. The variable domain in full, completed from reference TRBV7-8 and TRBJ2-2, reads GAGVSQSPRYKVAKRGQDVALRCDPISGHVSLFWYQQALGQGPEFLTYFQNEAQLDKSGLPSDRFFAERPEGSVSTLKIQRTQQEDSAVYLCASSFRHTGELFFGEGSRLTVL.